This T cell receptor beta chain was observed in a study of blood T cell repertoires in COVID-19. In the study overall: The study drew acute and convalescent COVID-19 samples from the United States, Italy and Spain.

After removal of 9 bases from V and 11 bases from J, the junction contained 15 bases not matched to a gene. CDR3 size: 13 residues. Data came from immunoSEQ multiplex PCR; TCRdb stores just in-frame clones and leaves some out. In the table there are approximately 150,000 clones, roughly 79% of which are singletons. Sequences were obtained from peripheral blood. The source is a woman aged 60 to 75 with acute or convalescent COVID-19. The V gene is TRBV12-3 or TRBV12-4, the J gene TRBJ1-1; 7 bases are shared with TRBD1. The CDR3 reads CASSPPRTGRAFF. In nucleotides, the CDR3 is TGTGCCAGTTCTCCCCCACGGACAGGCCGTGCTTTCTTT.